This TCR beta chain was documented in a study of blood T cell repertoires in COVID-19. Study-level information: The United States, Italy and Spain were the sources of the acute and convalescent COVID-19 samples. Sources were T cells, B-cell-depleted T cells, or PBMCs; the material itself was cDNA or gDNA.

In the original workflow: Cell counts per sample came from amplifying reference gene primers. The method was immunoSEQ multiplex PCR; TCRdb's version includes in-frame clones alone and lacks a portion of them. V, J and clone size are taken as reported in that table, and D and trimming were inferred from the DNA itself. The repertoire holds tens of thousands of clones, with approximately 84% as singletons. This CDR3 is 14 amino acids long. Per germline, CDR1 SGHNT and CDR2 YYREEE (reference sequence). Trimming removed 4 bases from V and 5 bases from J, with 16 bases in between. Input material: peripheral blood. This TCR was recovered from a man aged 45-60 years with active COVID-19. The chain couples TRBV5-4 to TRBJ2-7; weak D call: TRBD2 (5 bases). CDR3 DNA: TGTGCCAGCAGCCTGGGCCTCACCGGGAACGAGCAGTACTTC. Translated: CASSLGLTGNEQYF.